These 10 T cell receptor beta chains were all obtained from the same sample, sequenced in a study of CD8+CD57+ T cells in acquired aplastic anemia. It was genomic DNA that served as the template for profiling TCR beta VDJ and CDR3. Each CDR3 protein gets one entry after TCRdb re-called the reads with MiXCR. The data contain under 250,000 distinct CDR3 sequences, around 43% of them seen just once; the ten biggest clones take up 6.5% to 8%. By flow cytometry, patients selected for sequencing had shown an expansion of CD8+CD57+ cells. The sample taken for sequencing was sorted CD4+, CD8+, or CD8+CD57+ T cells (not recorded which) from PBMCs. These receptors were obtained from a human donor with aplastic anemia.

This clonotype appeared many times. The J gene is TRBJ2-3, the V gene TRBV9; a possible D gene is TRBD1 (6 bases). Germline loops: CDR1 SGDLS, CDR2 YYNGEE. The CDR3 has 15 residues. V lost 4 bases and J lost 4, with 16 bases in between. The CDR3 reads CASSTQGRGADTQYF. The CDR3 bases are TGTGCCAGCAGCACCCAGGGGAGAGGGGCAGATACGCAGTATTTT.

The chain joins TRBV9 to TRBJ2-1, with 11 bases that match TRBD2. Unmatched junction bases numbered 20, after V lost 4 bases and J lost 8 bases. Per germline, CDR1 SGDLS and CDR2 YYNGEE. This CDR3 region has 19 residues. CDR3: CASSHRGVAGGPIIYEQFF. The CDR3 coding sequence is TGTGCCAGCAGCCACAGGGGGGTAGCGGGAGGGCCTATCATCTATGAGCAGTTCTTC.

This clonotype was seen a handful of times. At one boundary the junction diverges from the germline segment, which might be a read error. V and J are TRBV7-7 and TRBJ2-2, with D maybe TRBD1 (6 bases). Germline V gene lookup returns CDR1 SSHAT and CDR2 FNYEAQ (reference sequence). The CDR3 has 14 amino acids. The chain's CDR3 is CASRRDTNAGELFF. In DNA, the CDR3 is TGTGCCAGCAGGAGGGACACGAACGCCGGGGAGCTGTTTTTT.

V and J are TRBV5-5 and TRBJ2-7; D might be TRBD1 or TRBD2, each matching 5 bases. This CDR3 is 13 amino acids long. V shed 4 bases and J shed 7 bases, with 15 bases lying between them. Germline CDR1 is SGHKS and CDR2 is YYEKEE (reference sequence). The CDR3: CASSPGTTWEQYV. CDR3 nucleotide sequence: TGTGCCAGCAGCCCGGGGACGACGTGGGAGCAGTACGTC.

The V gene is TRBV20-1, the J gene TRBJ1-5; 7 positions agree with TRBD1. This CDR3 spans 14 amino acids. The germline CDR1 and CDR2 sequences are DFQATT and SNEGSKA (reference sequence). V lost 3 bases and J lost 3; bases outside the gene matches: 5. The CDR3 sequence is CSASPGTDNQPQHF. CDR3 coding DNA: TGCAGTGCTAGTCCCGGGACAGACAATCAGCCCCAGCATTTT.

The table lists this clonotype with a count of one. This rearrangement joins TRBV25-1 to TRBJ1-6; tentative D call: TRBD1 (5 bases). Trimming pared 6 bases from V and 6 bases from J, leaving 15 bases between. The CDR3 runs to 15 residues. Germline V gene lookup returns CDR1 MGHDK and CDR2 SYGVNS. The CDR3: CASSLEGLINSPLHF. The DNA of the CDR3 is TGTGCCAGCAGCTTAGAGGGACTTATTAATTCACCCCTCCACTTT.

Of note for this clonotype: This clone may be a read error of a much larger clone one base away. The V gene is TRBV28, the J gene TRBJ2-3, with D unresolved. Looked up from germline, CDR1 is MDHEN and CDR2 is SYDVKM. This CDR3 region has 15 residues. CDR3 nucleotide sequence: TGTGCCAGCGGTTTCGCCAGCTCTAGCACAGATACGCAGTATTTT. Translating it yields CASGFASSSTDTQYF. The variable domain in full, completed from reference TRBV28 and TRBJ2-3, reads DVKVTQSSRYLVKRTGEKVFLECVQDMDHENMFWYRQDPGLGLRLIYFSYDVKMKEKGDIPEGYSVSREKKERFSLILESASTNQTSMYLCASGFASSSTDTQYFGPGTRLTVL.

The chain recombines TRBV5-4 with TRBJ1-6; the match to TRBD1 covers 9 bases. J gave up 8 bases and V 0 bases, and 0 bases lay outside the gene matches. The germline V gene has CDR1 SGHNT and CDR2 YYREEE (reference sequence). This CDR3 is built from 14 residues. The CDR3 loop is CASSLDRGHSPLHF. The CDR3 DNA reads TGTGCCAGCAGCTTGGACAGGGGGCATTCACCCCTCCACTTT.

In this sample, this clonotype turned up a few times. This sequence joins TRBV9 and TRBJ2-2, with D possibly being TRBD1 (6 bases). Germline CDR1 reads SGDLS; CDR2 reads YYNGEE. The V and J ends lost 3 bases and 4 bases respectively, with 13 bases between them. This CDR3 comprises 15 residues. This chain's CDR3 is CASSDTGFSTGELFF. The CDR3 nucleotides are TGTGCCAGCAGCGACACAGGGTTCAGCACCGGGGAGCTGTTTTTT. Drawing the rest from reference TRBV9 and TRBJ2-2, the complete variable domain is DSGVTQTPKHLITATGQRVTLRCSPRSGDLSVYWYQQSLDQGLQFLIQYYNGEERAKGNILERFSAQQFPDLHSELNLSSLELGDSALYFCASSDTGFSTGELFFGEGSRLTVL.

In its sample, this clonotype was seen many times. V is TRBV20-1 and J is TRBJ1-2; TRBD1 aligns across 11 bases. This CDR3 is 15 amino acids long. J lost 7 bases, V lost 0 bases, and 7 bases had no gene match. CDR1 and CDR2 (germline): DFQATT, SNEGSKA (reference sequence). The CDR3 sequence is CSARDPDRGLSGYTF. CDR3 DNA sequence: TGCAGTGCTAGAGACCCGGACAGGGGGCTCTCTGGCTACACCTTC.